The rows below give T cell receptor beta chains drawn from one sample of a study of technical replicates of blood from several donors. Generated by immunoSEQ multiplex PCR, the TCRdb table keeps only in-frame clones and is missing some. The repertoire holds tens of thousands of clones, with 90% to 95% as singletons. The source material was T cells isolated from PBMCs. The receptors derive from a human donor in good health. Each CDR3 is given with its conserved first and last residue. D genes are given only for firm matches. Clone size appears in some rows only: once, few, many, or a class for an expanded clone.

J	D	size	V	DNA	CDR3
TRBJ2-1	TRBD2	.	TRBV7-3	TGTGCCAGCAGCTTAAATAGCGGGAGTTACAATGAGCAGTTCTTC	CASSLNSGSYNEQFF
TRBJ2-2	.	.	TRBV27	TGTGCCAGCAGTTTTTTAGACAGGACGAACACCGGGGAGCTGTTTTTT	CASSFLDRTNTGELFF
TRBJ1-1	TRBD1	.	TRBV5-6	TGTGCCAGCAGCTACAGGGGGCGAGACACTGAAGCTTTCTTT	CASSYRGRDTEAFF
TRBJ1-1	TRBD1	.	TRBV28	TGTGCCAGCAGTTCCAGAACAGGGGGCTTTACTGAAGCTTTCTTT	CASSSRTGGFTEAFF
TRBJ2-5	.	.	TRBV19	TGTGCCAGTAGCGACCTCCGGATGGAGGAGACCCAGTACTTC	CASSDLRMEETQYF
TRBJ2-2	.	.	TRBV27	TGTGCCAGCTCCCTCACCGGGGAGCTGTTTTTT	CASSLTGELFF
TRBJ2-5	TRBD2	.	TRBV9	TGTGCCAGCGGCCTAGCGGGAGGGTCGGAGACCCAGTACTTC	CASGLAGGSETQYF
TRBJ2-7	.	once	TRBV6-1	TGTGCCAGCAGTGAACCACCACCAGACAGACCACCTTACGAGCAGTACTTC	CASSEPPPDRPPYEQYF
TRBJ2-7	TRBD2	.	TRBV12-5	TGTGCTAGTGGTTTTGGGGGGGAGAGCGAGCAGTACTTC	CASGFGGESEQYF
TRBJ1-4	.	.	TRBV2	TGTGCCAGCAGCGCTGTCTTGTACAGCCTTAATGAAAAACTGTTTTTT	CASSAVLYSLNEKLFF
TRBJ1-4	TRBD1	few	TRBV18	TGTGCCAGCTCACAGGGACAGGATAATGAAAAACTGTTTTTT	CASSQGQDNEKLFF
TRBJ2-5	TRBD2	once	TRBV10-2	TGCGCCAGCAGTGATACTAGCGTCCGCGAGACCCAGTACTTC	CASSDTSVRETQYF
TRBJ2-3	TRBD2	.	TRBV19	TGTGCCAGTAGTATCAGGACTAGTTCAGATACGCAGTATTTT	CASSIRTSSDTQYF
TRBJ2-4	TRBD1	.	TRBV19	TGTGCCAGTACCCCCCAGGGGGCCGTCGGCAAAAACATTCAGTACTTC	CASTPQGAVGKNIQYF
TRBJ1-2	TRBD1	once	TRBV19	TGTGCCAGTAGTATATCACCAGGGGGGAACTATGGCTACACCTTC	CASSISPGGNYGYTF
TRBJ2-5	TRBD2	.	TRBV11-3	TGTGCCAGCAGCCCTCGACTAGCGGGAGCCCAAGAGACCCAGTACTTC	CASSPRLAGAQETQYF
TRBJ2-5	TRBD2	.	TRBV27	TGTGCCAGCAGACCCGGGACTAGCCTAGAGACCCAGTACTTC	CASRPGTSLETQYF
TRBJ1-3	TRBD1	.	TRBV7-8	TGTGCCAGCAGCCCCTGGACAGGCTCTGGAAACACCATATATTTT	CASSPWTGSGNTIYF
TRBJ1-1	.	.	TRBV11-3	TGTGCCAGCAGCTTTCTCGGCAGGGACACTGAAGCTTTCTTT	CASSFLGRDTEAFF
TRBJ1-1	.	.	TRBV20-1	TGCAGTGCTGGTAGATCTGAAGCTTTCTTT	CSAGRSEAFF
TRBJ1-5	.	.	TRBV6-5	TGTGCCAGCAGCCTCCTGTTAAATCAGCCCCAGCATTTT	CASSLLLNQPQHF
TRBJ1-1	TRBD1	.	TRBV27	TGTGCCAGCAGTCTACAGGGGGCAGGGACTGAAGCTTTCTTT	CASSLQGAGTEAFF
TRBJ2-3	TRBD2	.	TRBV9	TGTGCCAGCAGCACTAGCGGACTCACAGATACGCAGTATTTT	CASSTSGLTDTQYF
TRBJ2-3	.	once	TRBV7-2	TGTGCCAGCAGTCTGGAGTTCACAGATACGCAGTATTTT	CASSLEFTDTQYF